A selection of T cell receptor beta chains follows, all from one sample in a study of T cell responses to AZD1222 COVID-19 vaccine. Sequenced by immunoSEQ multiplex PCR; TCRdb stores in-frame clones only, minus some. The sample yields 95,000 to 150,000 clones, 85% to 90% seen once. This specimen consisted of peripheral blood, obtained on day 0 of AZD1222 vaccination. Source of these receptors: an adult in good health. CDR3s include the opening cysteine and the closing phenylalanine or tryptophan. A D gene is named only where the DNA matches it firmly. Not every row has a clone size; where given, it reads once, few, many or a size class.

TRBJ1-5	-	-	TRBV7-2	CASSLVGGYSNQPQHF	TGTGCCAGCAGCTTAGTCGGGGGTTATAGCAATCAGCCCCAGCATTTT
TRBJ1-4	-	-	TRBV2	CASSSETSNEKLFF	TGTGCCAGCAGTTCCGAGACTTCAAATGAAAAACTGTTTTTT
TRBJ2-7	TRBD2	few	TRBV2	CASSELGLASEQYF	TGTGCCAGCAGTGAATTGGGACTAGCTAGCGAGCAGTACTTC
TRBJ2-2	TRBD1	once	TRBV19	CASRPLDRVTGELFF	TGTGCCAGTAGGCCCCTAGACAGGGTCACCGGGGAGCTGTTTTTT
TRBJ1-2	TRBD1	-	TRBV28	CASRKGGDGYTF	TGTGCCAGCAGAAAAGGGGGCGATGGCTACACCTTC
TRBJ2-2	-	-	TRBV28	CASSLGARTGELFF	TGTGCCAGCAGTTTGGGGGCAAGGACCGGGGAGCTGTTTTTT
TRBJ2-7	-	once	TRBV12-3/TRBV12-4	CASSFGGIYEQYF	TGTGCCAGCAGTTTTGGGGGGATCTACGAGCAGTACTTC
TRBJ1-2	-	-	TRBV18	CASSPGGAWLGANYGYTF	TGTGCCAGCTCACCTGGAGGGGCCTGGCTTGGAGCTAACTATGGCTACACCTTC
TRBJ1-1	-	-	TRBV7-6	CASSFGLRNTEAFF	TGTGCCAGCAGCTTCGGACTCCGGAACACTGAAGCTTTCTTT
TRBJ2-3	TRBD2	-	TRBV6-4	CASSALAGGYKPDTQYF	TGTGCCAGCAGTGCCCTAGCGGGAGGATACAAACCAGATACGCAGTATTTT
TRBJ1-1	-	-	TRBV6-5	CASRWGGWQNTEAFF	TGTGCCAGCAGGTGGGGAGGGTGGCAGAACACTGAAGCTTTCTTT
TRBJ2-4	-	-	TRBV30	CAWSHGLENIQYF	TGTGCCTGGAGTCATGGATTGGAAAACATTCAGTACTTC
TRBJ1-1	-	-	TRBV29-1	CSAAGPTGTEAFF	TGCAGCGCCGCCGGGCCAACGGGAACTGAAGCTTTCTTT
TRBJ1-1	-	-	TRBV7-9	CASRAGLNTEAFF	TGTGCCAGCAGGGCCGGACTGAACACTGAAGCTTTCTTT
TRBJ1-5	TRBD1	-	TRBV6-2/TRBV6-3	CASSYAAGGTSNQPQHF	TGTGCCAGCAGTTACGCGGCAGGGGGCACTAGCAATCAGCCCCAGCATTTT
TRBJ1-6	-	few	TRBV18	CASLTDLNSPLHF	TGTGCCAGCTTGACAGATCTTAATTCACCCCTCCACTTT
TRBJ2-7	-	-	TRBV4-1	CASSQDQGVLYEQYF	TGCGCCAGCAGCCAAGATCAAGGAGTCTTGTACGAGCAGTACTTC
TRBJ1-5	-	-	TRBV6-4	CASSDSSGIEGNQPQHF	TGTGCCAGCAGTGACTCGAGTGGGATTGAGGGCAATCAGCCCCAGCATTTT
TRBJ2-5	TRBD2	once	TRBV6-1	CASSGRLAGGRETQYF	TGTGCCAGCAGTGGCCGACTAGCGGGAGGTCGGGAGACCCAGTACTTC
TRBJ2-7	TRBD1	-	TRBV6-5	CASKNRGAGEQYF	TGTGCCAGCAAAAACAGGGGGGCAGGGGAGCAGTACTTC
TRBJ2-1	-	-	TRBV2	CASKGGPAYNEQFF	TGTGCCAGCAAGGGCGGGCCCGCCTACAATGAGCAGTTCTTC
TRBJ1-6	TRBD1	-	TRBV30	CAWSRGTGGSPLHF	TGTGCCTGGAGCCGGGGGACAGGGGGTTCACCCCTCCACTTT
TRBJ1-1	-	-	TRBV6-1	CASSEVGLTGNTEAFF	TGTGCCAGCAGTGAAGTGGGCTTGACAGGGAACACTGAAGCTTTCTTT
TRBJ2-2	TRBD1	-	TRBV7-9	CASSPGQGRRELFF	TGTGCCAGCAGCCCTGGACAGGGGAGGCGGGAGCTGTTTTTT
TRBJ2-1	-	-	TRBV12-3/TRBV12-4	CASSILDEQFF	TGTGCCAGCAGTATCCTGGATGAGCAGTTCTTC
TRBJ1-2	TRBD1	-	TRBV6-6	CASSRIGWTGNYGYTF	TGTGCCAGCAGTCGAATTGGATGGACAGGGAACTATGGCTACACCTTC
TRBJ1-6	TRBD1	once	TRBV18	CASSPSETQGGSPLHF	TGTGCCAGCTCACCATCGGAAACACAGGGGGGTTCACCCCTCCACTTT
TRBJ2-5	-	-	TRBV10-3	CAISESTVQETQYF	TGTGCCATCAGTGAGTCTACAGTACAAGAGACCCAGTACTTC
TRBJ2-7	-	-	TRBV18	CASSPLVEPYEQYF	TGTGCCAGCTCACCACTCGTGGAACCCTACGAGCAGTACTTC
TRBJ1-4	-	-	TRBV11-3	CASSGGGGNEKLFF	TGTGCCAGCAGCGGCGGCGGAGGAAATGAAAAACTGTTTTTT
TRBJ1-6	-	-	TRBV7-8	CASSPGSSYNSPLHF	TGTGCCAGCAGCCCCGGCAGCTCCTATAATTCACCCCTCCACTTT
TRBJ1-2	-	-	TRBV5-6	CASSLVGGVDYGYTF	TGTGCCAGCAGCTTGGTAGGAGGGGTTGACTATGGCTACACCTTC